The entry below gives a single T cell receptor beta chain sequence along with its context. These data are taken from a study of blood T cell repertoires in COVID-19. Study-level background: Sample material is recorded as cDNA or gDNA derived from T cells, B-cell-depleted T cells, or PBMCs.

Clones were sequenced by immunoSEQ multiplex PCR, and TCRdb holds only the in-frame ones, with some missing. The table shows 90,000 to 130,000 clones, with 76% occurring only once. The CDR3 is 16 amino acids. Per the germline V gene, CDR1 is WSHSY and CDR2 is SAAADI. V shed 2 bases, J shed 4 bases, and the junction held 7 bases outside the gene matches. V and J are TRBV10-2 and TRBJ2-7, with TRBD1 identical over 11 bases. The sequence derives from an elderly woman with acute or convalescent COVID-19. Sequenced: peripheral blood. The CDR3 protein is CASSEGPGQGDYEQYF. CDR3 coding DNA: TGCGCCAGCAGTGAGGGACCGGGACAGGGGGATTACGAGCAGTACTTC.